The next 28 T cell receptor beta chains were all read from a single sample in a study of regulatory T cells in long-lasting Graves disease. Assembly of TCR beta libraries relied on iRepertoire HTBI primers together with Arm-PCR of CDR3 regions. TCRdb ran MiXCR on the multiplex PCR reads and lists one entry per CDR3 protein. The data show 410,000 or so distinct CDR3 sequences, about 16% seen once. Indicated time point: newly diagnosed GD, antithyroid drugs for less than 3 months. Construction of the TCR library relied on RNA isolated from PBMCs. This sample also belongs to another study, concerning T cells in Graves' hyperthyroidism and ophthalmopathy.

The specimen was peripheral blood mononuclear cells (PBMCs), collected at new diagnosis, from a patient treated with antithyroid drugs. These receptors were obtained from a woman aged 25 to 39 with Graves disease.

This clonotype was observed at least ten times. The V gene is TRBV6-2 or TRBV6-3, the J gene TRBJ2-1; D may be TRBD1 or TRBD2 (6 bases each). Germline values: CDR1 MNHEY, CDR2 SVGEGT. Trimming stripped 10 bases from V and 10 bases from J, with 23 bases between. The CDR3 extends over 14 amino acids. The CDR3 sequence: CATGGGRRPKEQFF. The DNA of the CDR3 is TGTGCCACAGGAGGGGGACGGAGGCCTAAAGAGCAGTTCTTC.

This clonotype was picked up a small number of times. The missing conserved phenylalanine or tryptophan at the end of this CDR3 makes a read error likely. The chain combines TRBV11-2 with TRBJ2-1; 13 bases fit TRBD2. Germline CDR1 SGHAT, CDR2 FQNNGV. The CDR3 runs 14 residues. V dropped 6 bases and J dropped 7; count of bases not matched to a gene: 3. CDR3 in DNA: TGTGCCAGCAGAGGACTAGCGGGAGTTAATGAGCAGTTCCTC. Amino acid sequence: CASRGLAGVNEQFL.

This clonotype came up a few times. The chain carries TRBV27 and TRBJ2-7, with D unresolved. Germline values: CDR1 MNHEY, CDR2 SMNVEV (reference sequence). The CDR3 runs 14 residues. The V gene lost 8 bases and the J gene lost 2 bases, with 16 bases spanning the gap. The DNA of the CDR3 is TGTGCCAGCCTATCCTCCCACTACCCCTACGAGCAGTACTTC. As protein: CASLSSHYPYEQYF.

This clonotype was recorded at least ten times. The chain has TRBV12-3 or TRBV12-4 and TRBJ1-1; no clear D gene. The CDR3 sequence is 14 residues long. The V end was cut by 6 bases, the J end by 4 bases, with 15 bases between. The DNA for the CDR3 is TGTGCCAGCAGGTATGGGGTAATGGGCACTGAAGCTTTCTTT. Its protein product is CASRYGVMGTEAFF.

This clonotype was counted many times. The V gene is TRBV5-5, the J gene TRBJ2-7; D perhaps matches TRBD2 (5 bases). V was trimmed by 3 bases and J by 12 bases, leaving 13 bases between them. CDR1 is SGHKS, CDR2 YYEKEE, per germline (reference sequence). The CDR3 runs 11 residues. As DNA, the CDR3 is TGTGCCAGCAGCTACGACGGGATGCGGTACTTC. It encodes CASSYDGMRYF.

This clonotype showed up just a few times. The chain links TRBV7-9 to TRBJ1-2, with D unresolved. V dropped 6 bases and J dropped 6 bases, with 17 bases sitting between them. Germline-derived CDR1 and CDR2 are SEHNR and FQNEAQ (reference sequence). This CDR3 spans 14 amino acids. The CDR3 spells CASRPGLTVNGYTF. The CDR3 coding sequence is TGTGCCAGCAGACCTGGCCTAACAGTCAATGGCTACACCTTC.

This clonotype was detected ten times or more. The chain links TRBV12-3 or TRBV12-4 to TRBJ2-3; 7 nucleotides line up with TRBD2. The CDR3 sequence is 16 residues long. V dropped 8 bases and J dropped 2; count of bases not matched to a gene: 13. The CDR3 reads CASLHRGLPLTDTQYF. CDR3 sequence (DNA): TGTGCCAGCCTCCATAGGGGACTACCCCTCACAGATACGCAGTATTTT.

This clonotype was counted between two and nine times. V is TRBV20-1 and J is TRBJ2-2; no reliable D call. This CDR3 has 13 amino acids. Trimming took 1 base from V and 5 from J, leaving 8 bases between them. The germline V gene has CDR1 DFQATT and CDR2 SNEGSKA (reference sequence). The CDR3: CSARGGRTGELFF. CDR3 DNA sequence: TGCAGTGCTAGAGGTGGCCGAACCGGGGAGCTGTTTTTT.

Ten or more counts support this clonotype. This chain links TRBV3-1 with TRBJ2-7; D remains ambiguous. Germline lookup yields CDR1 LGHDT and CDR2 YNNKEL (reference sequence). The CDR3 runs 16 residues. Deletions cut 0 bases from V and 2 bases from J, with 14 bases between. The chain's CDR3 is CASSQDRARATYEQYF. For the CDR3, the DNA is TGTGCCAGCAGCCAAGATCGAGCACGGGCAACCTACGAGCAGTACTTC.

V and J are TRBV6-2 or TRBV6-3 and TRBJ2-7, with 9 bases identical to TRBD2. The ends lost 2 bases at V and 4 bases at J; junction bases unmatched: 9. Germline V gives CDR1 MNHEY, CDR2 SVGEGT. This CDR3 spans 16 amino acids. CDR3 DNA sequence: TGTGCCAGCAGTTACCCTCCTAGCGGGATTTGGTACGAGCAGTACTTC. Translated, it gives CASSYPPSGIWYEQYF.

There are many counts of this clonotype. The CDR3 coding sequence is TGCAGTGCTAGAGGGACGGCGAATTCACCCCTCCACTTT. It translates to CSARGTANSPLHF. J is TRBJ1-6 and V is TRBV20-1, with no clear D. The CDR3 consists of 13 residues. Per the germline V gene, CDR1 is DFQATT and CDR2 is SNEGSKA (reference sequence). V was shortened by 1 base and J by 7 bases, with 8 bases between the two germline ends.

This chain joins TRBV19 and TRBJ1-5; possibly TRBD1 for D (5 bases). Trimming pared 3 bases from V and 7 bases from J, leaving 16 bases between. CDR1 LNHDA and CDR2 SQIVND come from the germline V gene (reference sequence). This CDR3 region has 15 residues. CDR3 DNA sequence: TGTGCCAGTAGTATTTCTGGGACCCCGGTCCAGCCCCAGCATTTT. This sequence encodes CASSISGTPVQPQHF.

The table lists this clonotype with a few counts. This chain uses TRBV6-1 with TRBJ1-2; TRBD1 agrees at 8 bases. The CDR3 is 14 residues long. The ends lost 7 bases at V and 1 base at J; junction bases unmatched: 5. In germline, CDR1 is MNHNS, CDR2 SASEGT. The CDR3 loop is CASTPQGVNYGYTF. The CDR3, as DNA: TGTGCCAGCACCCCACAGGGGGTTAACTATGGCTACACCTTC.

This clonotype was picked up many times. The CDR3 nucleotides read TGTGCCAGCAGTCCGACAGGACAAGAGACCCAGTACTTC. Translation: CASSPTGQETQYF. The chain uses TRBV12-3 or TRBV12-4 and TRBJ2-5, with D perhaps matching TRBD1 (6 bases). The germline V and J ends were trimmed by 5 bases and 2 bases, with 9 bases remaining between them. This CDR3 comprises 13 residues.

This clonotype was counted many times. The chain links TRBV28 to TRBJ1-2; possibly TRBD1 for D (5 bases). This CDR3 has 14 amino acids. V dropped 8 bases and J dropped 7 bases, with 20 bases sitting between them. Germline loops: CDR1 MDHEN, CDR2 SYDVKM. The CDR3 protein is CASGQEGRGSGYTF. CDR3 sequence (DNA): TGTGCCAGCGGGCAGGAGGGGAGGGGTAGTGGCTACACCTTC.

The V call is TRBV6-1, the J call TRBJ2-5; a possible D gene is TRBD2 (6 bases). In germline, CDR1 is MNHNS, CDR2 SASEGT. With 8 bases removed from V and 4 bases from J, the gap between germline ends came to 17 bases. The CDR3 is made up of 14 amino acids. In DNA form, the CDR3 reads TGTGCCAGCGTTTCCTTCGGGGGACGAGAGACCCAGTACTTC. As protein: CASVSFGGRETQYF.

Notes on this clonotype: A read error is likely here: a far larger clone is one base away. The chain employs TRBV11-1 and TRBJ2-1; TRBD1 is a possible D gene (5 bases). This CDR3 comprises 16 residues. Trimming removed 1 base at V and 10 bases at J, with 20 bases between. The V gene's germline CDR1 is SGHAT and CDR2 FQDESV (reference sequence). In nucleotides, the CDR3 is TGTGCCAGCAGCTTAGGGGCTACAGGATACTACGACGAGCAGTTCTTC. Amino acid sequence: CASSLGATGYYDEQFF.

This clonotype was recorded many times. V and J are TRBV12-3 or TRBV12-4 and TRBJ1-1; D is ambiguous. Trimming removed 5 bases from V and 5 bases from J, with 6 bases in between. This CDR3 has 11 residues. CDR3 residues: CASSLATEAFF. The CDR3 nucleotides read TGTGCCAGCAGTCTCGCGACTGAAGCTTTCTTT.

The CDR3 DNA sequence: TGTGCCAGCAGTGGACAGGGGGCGGCAGATACGCAGTATTTT. Protein: CASSGQGAADTQYF. V and J are TRBV6-1 and TRBJ2-3, with 10 bases lining up with TRBD1. CDR1 and CDR2 from the germline V gene are MNHNS and SASEGT. Unmatched junction bases numbered 2, after V lost 4 bases and J lost 4 bases. The CDR3 is made up of 14 amino acids.

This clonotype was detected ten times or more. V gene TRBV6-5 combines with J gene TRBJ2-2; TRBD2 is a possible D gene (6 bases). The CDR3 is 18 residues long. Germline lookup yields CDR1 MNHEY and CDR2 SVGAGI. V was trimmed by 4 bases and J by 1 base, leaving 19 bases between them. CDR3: CASSLSGQGGGNTGELFF. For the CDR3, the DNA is TGTGCCAGCAGTTTGTCAGGTCAGGGAGGAGGGAACACCGGGGAGCTGTTTTTT.

The CDR3 nucleotides read TGTGCCAGCAGCCACGGACTCCACTATAATTCACCCCTCCACTTT. It translates to CASSHGLHYNSPLHF. The V call is TRBV14, the J call TRBJ1-6; no reliable D call. Trimming cost V 3 bases and J 3 bases, with 9 bases left between them. CDR3 length equals 15 residues. Germline V gives CDR1 SGHDN, CDR2 FVKESK.

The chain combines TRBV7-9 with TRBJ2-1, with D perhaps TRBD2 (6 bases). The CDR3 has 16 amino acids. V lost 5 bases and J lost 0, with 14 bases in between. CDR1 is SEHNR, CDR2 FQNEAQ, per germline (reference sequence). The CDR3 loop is CASSLTRDFSYNEQFF. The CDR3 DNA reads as TGTGCCAGCAGCCTTACCCGGGACTTCTCCTACAATGAGCAGTTCTTC. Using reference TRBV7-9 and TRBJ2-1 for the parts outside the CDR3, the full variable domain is DTGVSQNPRHKITKRGQNVTFRCDPISEHNRLYWYRQTLGQGPEFLTYFQNEAQLEKSRLLSDRFSAERPKGSFSTLEIQRTEQGDSAMYLCASSLTRDFSYNEQFFGPGTRLTVL.

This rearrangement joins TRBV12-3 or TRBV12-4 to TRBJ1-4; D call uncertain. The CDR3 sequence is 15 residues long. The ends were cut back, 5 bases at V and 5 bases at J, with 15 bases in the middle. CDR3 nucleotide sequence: TGTGCCAGCAGTCCTAGAACACGGCCAAATGAAAAACTGTTTTTT. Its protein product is CASSPRTRPNEKLFF.

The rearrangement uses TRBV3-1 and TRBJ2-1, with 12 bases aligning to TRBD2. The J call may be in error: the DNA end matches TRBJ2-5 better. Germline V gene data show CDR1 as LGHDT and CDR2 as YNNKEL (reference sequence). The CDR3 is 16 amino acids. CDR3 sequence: CASSQALAGGKETQYF. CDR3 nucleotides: TGTGCCAGCAGCCAAGCCCTAGCGGGAGGGAAAGAGACCCAGTACTTC.

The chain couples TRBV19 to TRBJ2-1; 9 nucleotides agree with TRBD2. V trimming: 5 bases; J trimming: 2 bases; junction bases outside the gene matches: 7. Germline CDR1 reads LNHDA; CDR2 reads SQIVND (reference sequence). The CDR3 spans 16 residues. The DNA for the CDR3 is TGTGCCAGTAGTGAAACCGGGACTAGCCCCTACAATGAGCAGTTCTTC. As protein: CASSETGTSPYNEQFF.

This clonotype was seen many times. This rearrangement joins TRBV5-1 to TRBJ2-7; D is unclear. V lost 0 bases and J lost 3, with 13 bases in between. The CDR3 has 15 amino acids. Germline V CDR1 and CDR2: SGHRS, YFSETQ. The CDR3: CASSLAPGASYEQYF. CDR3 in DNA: TGCGCCAGCAGCTTGGCCCCCGGCGCCAGCTACGAGCAGTACTTC. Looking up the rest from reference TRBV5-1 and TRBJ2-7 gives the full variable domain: KAGVTQTPRYLIKTRGQQVTLSCSPISGHRSVSWYQQTPGQGLQFLFEYFSETQRNKGNFPGRFSGRQFSNSRSEMNVSTLELGDSALYLCASSLAPGASYEQYFGPGTRLTVT.

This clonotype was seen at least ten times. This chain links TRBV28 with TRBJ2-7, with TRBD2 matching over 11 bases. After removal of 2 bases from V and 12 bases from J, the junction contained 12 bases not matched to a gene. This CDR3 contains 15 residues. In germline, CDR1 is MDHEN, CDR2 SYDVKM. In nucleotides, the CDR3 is TGTGCCAGCAGTTTAGAGTTAGCGGGAGGGCCGGTGGTGTACTTC. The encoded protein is CASSLELAGGPVVYF.

This CDR3 reads CASSVGSPRHYGYTF. In nucleotides, the CDR3 is TGTGCCAGTAGTGTCGGGAGCCCGAGGCACTATGGCTACACCTTC. The genes are TRBV19 and TRBJ1-2; D remains ambiguous. Trimming cost V 5 bases and J 3 bases, with 16 bases left between them. Germline V lookup: CDR1 LNHDA, CDR2 SQIVND (reference sequence). CDR3 size: 15 residues. The whole variable domain, filled in from reference TRBV19 and TRBJ1-2, reads DGGITQSPKYLFRKEGQNVTLSCEQNLNHDAMYWYRQDPGQGLRLIYYSQIVNDFQKGDIAEGYSVSREKKESFPLTVTSAQKNPTAFYLCASSVGSPRHYGYTFGSGTRLTVV.